The present TCR beta chain was sequenced within a study of blood T cells in healthy people across ages. Together with a sample-barcoded 5' primer, a J-beta primer mix was included in a second PCR lasting roughly 6 to 12 cycles. TCRdb recomputed calls from the 5' RACE reads with MiXCR, one row per CDR3 protein. The sample lists more than 800,000 distinct CDR3 sequences; 35% to 50% were seen once. The germline gives CDR1 MNHEY, CDR2 SVGEGT. The CDR3 is 14 residues long. V gave up 3 bases and J gave up 8 bases, with 14 bases separating them. The chain is built from TRBV6-2 or TRBV6-3 and TRBJ2-1; a possible D gene is TRBD2 (6 bases). Sequenced: blood. This receptor was taken from a woman aged 55 to 70 in good health. CDR3 nucleotides: TGTGCCAGCAGTTATTCACCCACTAGCTATGAGCAGTTCTTC. Encoded protein: CASSYSPTSYEQFF.